These 8 T cell receptor beta chains were sequenced from one sample in a study of blood T cell repertoires in COVID-19. Produced via immunoSEQ multiplex PCR; TCRdb's table is partial and in-frame only. Altogether approximately 120,000 clones are present, roughly 86% being singletons, with the ten largest covering about 5%. Sequencing used peripheral blood. The receptors shown here come from a human donor in a cohort sampled during active COVID-19.

This chain connects TRBV11-3 to TRBJ2-3, with TRBD2 identical over 9 bases. The CDR3 runs 15 residues. The germline gives CDR1 SGHNT, CDR2 YENEEA. The trim removed 4 bases at V and 2 bases at J, leaving 4 bases unmatched. CDR3 region: CASSSLAGPTDTQYF. The CDR3 nucleotides read TGTGCCAGCAGCTCCCTAGCGGGACCCACAGATACGCAGTATTTT.

The V gene is TRBV18, the J gene TRBJ2-7, with TRBD2 matching over 7 bases. Unmatched junction bases numbered 5, after V lost 0 bases and J lost 3 bases. The germline V gene encodes CDR1 KGHSH and CDR2 LQKENI. The CDR3 totals 15 residues. The CDR3 bases are TGTGCCAGCTCACCACCTGGGAGGGGTGTCTACGAGCAGTACTTC. This encodes CASSPPGRGVYEQYF.

The chain carries TRBV11-2 and TRBJ2-7, with 9 nucleotides matching TRBD2. V shed 1 base and J 3 bases; nucleotides not matched to a gene: 4. The CDR3 loop spans 15 amino acids. CDR1 SGHAT and CDR2 FQNNGV come from the germline V gene. For the CDR3, the DNA is TGTGCCAGCAGCTTAGTGCGGGAGGGTTTCTACGAGCAGTACTTC. Its protein product is CASSLVREGFYEQYF.

This chain joins TRBV5-1 and TRBJ1-1; 9 bases map to TRBD1. The CDR3 spans 17 residues. V was clipped by 4 bases and J by 6 bases; unmatched bases: 16. Germline V gives CDR1 SGHRS, CDR2 YFSETQ. DNA for the CDR3: TGCGCCAGCAGCCCAGGGCGGACAGGGGCGACGAGCCCTGAAGCTTTCTTT. This codes for CASSPGRTGATSPEAFF.

This rearrangement joins TRBV13 to TRBJ1-2, with 10 bases lining up with TRBD1. CDR1 and CDR2 (germline): PRHDT, FYEKMQ (reference sequence). V trimming: 4 bases; J trimming: 6 bases; junction bases outside the gene matches: 11. The CDR3 is 16 residues long. The CDR3 reads CASSSDRGLGSDGYTF. The CDR3 DNA sequence: TGTGCCAGCAGCTCCGACAGGGGGCTAGGGAGCGATGGCTACACCTTC.

This clone was recorded once. The junction departs from germline at one end; a sequencing error may be responsible. This rearrangement joins TRBV6-1 to TRBJ1-2; 10 nucleotides align to TRBD1. This CDR3 is built from 15 residues. The germline gives CDR1 MNHNS, CDR2 SASEGT. CDR3 region: CASREGGQGMYGYTF. CDR3 DNA sequence: TGTGCCAGCAGAGAAGGGGGACAGGGGATGTATGGCTACACCTTC.

The gene calls are TRBV7-2 and TRBJ2-5; 7 nucleotides agree with TRBD2. The CDR3 is 14 residues long. V dropped 2 bases and J dropped 5; count of bases not matched to a gene: 5. CDR1 and CDR2 (germline): SGHTA, FQGNSA. CDR3 DNA sequence: TGTGCCAGCAGCTTACTGCAGGGAGGGGAGACCCAGTACTTC. As protein: CASSLLQGGETQYF.

This clone was detected only once. V and J are TRBV19 and TRBJ2-7; TRBD1 might be the D (6 bases). Germline V gives CDR1 LNHDA, CDR2 SQIVND (reference sequence). The CDR3 is 14 residues long. V was trimmed by 1 base and J by 5 bases, leaving 12 bases between them. The CDR3 here is CASSIGGQANEQYF. Written as DNA, the CDR3 is TGTGCCAGTAGTATAGGGGGGCAGGCAAACGAGCAGTACTTC. The full variable domain, its missing parts supplied by reference TRBV19 and TRBJ2-7, is DGGITQSPKYLFRKEGQNVTLSCEQNLNHDAMYWYRQDPGQGLRLIYYSQIVNDFQKGDIAEGYSVSREKKESFPLTVTSAQKNPTAFYLCASSIGGQANEQYFGPGTRLTVT.